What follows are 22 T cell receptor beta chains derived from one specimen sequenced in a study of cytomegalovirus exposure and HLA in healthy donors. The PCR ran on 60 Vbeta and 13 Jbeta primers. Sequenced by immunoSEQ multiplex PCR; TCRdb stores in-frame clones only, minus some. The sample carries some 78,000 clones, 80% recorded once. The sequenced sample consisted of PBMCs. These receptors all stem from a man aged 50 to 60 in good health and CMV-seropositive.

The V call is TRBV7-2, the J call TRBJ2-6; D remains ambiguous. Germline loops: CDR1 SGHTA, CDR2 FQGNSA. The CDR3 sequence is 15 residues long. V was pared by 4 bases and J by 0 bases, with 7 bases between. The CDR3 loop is CASSSYSSGANVLTF. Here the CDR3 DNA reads TGTGCCAGCAGCTCTTACTCCTCTGGGGCCAACGTCCTGACTTTC.

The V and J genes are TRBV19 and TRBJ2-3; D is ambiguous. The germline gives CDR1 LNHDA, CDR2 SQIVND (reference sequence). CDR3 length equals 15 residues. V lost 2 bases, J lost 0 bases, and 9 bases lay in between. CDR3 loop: CASSIRYSSTDTQYF. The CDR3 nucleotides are TGTGCCAGTAGTATACGGTACTCTAGCACAGATACGCAGTATTTT.

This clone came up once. DNA of the CDR3: TGTGCCAGCAGCCGACAGAGGATGAACACTGAAGCTTTCTTT. Encoded protein: CASSRQRMNTEAFF. The rearrangement joins TRBV27 to TRBJ1-1, with D perhaps matching TRBD1 (5 bases). The V gene's germline CDR1 is MNHEY and CDR2 SMNVEV (reference sequence). Trimming removed 6 bases from V and 0 bases from J, with 11 bases in between. CDR3 length equals 14 residues.

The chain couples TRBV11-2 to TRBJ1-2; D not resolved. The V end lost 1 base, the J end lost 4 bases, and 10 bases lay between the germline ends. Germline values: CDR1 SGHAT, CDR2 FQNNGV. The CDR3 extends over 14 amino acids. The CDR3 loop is CASSLVDAAYGYTF. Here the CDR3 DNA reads TGTGCCAGCAGCTTAGTAGACGCGGCCTATGGCTACACCTTC.

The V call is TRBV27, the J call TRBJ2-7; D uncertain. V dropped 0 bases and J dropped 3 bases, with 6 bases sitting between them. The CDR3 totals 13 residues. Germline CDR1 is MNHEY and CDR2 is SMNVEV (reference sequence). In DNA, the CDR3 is TGTGCCAGCAGTTTATCGAACAGCTACGAGCAGTACTTC. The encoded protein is CASSLSNSYEQYF.

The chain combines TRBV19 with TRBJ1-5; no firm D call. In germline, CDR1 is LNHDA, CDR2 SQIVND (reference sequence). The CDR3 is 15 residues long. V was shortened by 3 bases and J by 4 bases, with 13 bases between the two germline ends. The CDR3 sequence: CASSMILAENQPQHF. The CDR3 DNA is TGTGCCAGTAGTATGATTTTGGCCGAAAATCAGCCCCAGCATTTT.

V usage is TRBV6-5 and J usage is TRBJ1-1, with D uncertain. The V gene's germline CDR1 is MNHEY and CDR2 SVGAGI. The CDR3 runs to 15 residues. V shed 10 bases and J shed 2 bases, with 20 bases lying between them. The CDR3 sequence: CATQSQLDINTEAFF. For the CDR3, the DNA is TGTGCCACCCAGTCCCAACTTGACATCAACACTGAAGCTTTCTTT.

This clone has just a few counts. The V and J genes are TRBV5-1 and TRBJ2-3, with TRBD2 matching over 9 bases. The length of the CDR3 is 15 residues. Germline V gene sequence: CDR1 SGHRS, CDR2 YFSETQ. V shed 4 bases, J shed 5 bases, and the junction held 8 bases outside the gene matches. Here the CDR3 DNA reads TGCGCCAGCAGCGGCGGTAGCGGGAGTGGAGATACGCAGTATTTT. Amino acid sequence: CASSGGSGSGDTQYF.

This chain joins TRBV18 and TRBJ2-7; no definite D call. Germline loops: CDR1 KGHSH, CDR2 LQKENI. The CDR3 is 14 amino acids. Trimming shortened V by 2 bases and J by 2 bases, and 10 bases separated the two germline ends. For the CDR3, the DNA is TGTGCCAGCTCACCAGAAACGAGAACCTACGAGCAGTACTTC. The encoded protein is CASSPETRTYEQYF.

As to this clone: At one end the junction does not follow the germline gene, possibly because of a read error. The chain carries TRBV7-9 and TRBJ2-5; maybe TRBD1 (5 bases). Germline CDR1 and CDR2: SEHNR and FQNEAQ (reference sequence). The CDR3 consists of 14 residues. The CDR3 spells CSSSLSRGSETQYF. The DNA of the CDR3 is TGTTCCAGCAGCTTAAGTAGGGGCTCCGAGACCCAGTACTTC.

For the CDR3, the DNA is TGTGCCAGTAGTATAGTCGGGACAGCGGGACTAGCCGGCCGCAATGAGCAGTTCTTC. This encodes CASSIVGTAGLAGRNEQFF. The chain recombines TRBV19 with TRBJ2-1; 9 positions match TRBD2. The germline V gene has CDR1 LNHDA and CDR2 SQIVND (reference sequence). This CDR3 comprises 19 residues. V was pared by 1 base and J by 6 bases, with 16 bases of the junction left unmatched.

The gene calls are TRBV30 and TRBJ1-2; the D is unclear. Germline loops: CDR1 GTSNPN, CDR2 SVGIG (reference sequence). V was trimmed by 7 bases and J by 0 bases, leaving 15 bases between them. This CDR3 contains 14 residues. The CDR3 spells CASTRADANYGYTF. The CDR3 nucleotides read TGTGCCTCCACTCGAGCGGATGCTAACTATGGCTACACCTTC.

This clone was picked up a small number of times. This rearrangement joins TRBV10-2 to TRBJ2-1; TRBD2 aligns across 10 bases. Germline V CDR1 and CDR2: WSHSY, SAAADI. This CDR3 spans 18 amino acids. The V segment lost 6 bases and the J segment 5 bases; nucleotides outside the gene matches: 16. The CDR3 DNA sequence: TGCGCCAGCAGGGGAGGGCTAGCGGGAGTAGGTCGTAACAATGAGCAGTTCTTC. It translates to CASRGGLAGVGRNNEQFF.

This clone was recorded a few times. The chain's CDR3 is CASSQVQGYNEQFF. CDR3 DNA: TGTGCCAGCAGCCAAGTGCAGGGGTACAATGAGCAGTTCTTC. This chain joins TRBV4-2 and TRBJ2-1; a weak D match, TRBD1 (6 bases). Trimming cost V 1 base and J 4 bases, with 8 bases left between them. Germline CDR1 is LGHNA and CDR2 is YNFKEQ. This CDR3 region has 14 residues.

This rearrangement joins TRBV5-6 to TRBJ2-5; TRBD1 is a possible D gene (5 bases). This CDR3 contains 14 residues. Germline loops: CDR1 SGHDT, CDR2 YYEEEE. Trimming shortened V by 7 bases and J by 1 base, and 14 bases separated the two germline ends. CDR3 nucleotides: TGTGCCAGCGTAGCTTGGCAGGGCCAAGAGACCCAGTACTTC. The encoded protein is CASVAWQGQETQYF.

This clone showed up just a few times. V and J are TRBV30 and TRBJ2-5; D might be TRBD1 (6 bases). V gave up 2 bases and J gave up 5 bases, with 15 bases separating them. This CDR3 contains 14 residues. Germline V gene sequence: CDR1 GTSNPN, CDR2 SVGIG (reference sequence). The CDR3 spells CAWSSKQGEETQYF. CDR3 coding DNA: TGTGCCTGGAGTTCGAAACAGGGTGAGGAGACCCAGTACTTC.

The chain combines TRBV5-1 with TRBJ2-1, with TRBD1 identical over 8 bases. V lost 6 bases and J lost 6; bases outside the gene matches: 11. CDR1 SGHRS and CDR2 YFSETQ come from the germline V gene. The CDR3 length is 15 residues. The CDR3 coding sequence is TGCGCCAGCAACGAGGGGACAGGTCCCCTCAATGAGCAGTTCTTC. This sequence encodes CASNEGTGPLNEQFF.

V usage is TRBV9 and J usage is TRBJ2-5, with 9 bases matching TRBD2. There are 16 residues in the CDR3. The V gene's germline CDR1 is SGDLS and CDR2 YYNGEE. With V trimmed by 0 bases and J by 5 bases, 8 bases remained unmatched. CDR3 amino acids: CASSVAGGRAGETQYF. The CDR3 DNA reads TGTGCCAGCAGCGTAGCTGGCGGGAGGGCCGGTGAGACCCAGTACTTC.

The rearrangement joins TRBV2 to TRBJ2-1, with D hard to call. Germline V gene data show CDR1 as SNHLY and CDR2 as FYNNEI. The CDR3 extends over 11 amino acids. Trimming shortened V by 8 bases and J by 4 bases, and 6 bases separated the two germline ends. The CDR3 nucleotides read TGTGCCAGCGGGCAGTACAATGAGCAGTTCTTC. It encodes CASGQYNEQFF.

DNA of the CDR3: TGTGCCAGTAGTAGCCAGACAGGGGTCACTGAAGCTTTCTTT. Protein: CASSSQTGVTEAFF. The chain carries TRBV19 and TRBJ1-1; TRBD1 matches at 8 bases. This CDR3 region has 14 residues. The trim removed 4 bases at V and 4 bases at J, leaving 5 bases unmatched. The germline V gene encodes CDR1 LNHDA and CDR2 SQIVND (reference sequence).

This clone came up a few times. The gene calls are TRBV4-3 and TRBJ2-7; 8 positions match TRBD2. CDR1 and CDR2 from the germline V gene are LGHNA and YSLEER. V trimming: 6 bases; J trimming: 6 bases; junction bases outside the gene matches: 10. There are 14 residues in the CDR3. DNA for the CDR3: TGCGCCAGCAGTCCCGGGACTAGGGGGGCCGAGCAGTACTTC. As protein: CASSPGTRGAEQYF.

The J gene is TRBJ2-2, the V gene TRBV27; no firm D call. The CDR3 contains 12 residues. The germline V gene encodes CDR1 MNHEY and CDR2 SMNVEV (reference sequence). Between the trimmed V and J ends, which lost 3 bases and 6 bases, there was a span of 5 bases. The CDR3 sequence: CASSLRSGELFF. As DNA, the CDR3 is TGTGCCAGCAGTTTGAGGTCCGGGGAGCTGTTTTTT.